Listed here are 10 T cell receptor beta chains from one sample, sequenced in a study of blood T cell repertoires in COVID-19. Measured with immunoSEQ multiplex PCR; TCRdb has only the in-frame clones, and not every one. The table lists 400,000 or so clones, roughly 90% of them singletons. Sequenced material: peripheral blood. The receptors were gathered from a young man with COVID-19, enrolled during active disease.

The chain couples TRBV27 to TRBJ1-6; D is perhaps TRBD1 (5 bases). Trimming took off 5 bases at V and 7 bases at J, with 15 bases between the two ends. The CDR3 consists of 15 residues. The germline gives CDR1 MNHEY, CDR2 SMNVEV (reference sequence). The CDR3, as DNA: TGTGCCAGCAGTCTGTCCGGAGGGGCGAATTCACCCCTCCACTTT. This encodes CASSLSGGANSPLHF.

The chain joins TRBV19 to TRBJ1-1, with 9 nucleotides matching TRBD1. V trimming: 3 bases; J trimming: 5 bases; junction bases outside the gene matches: 7. CDR3 length equals 15 residues. In germline, CDR1 is LNHDA, CDR2 SQIVND (reference sequence). The CDR3 sequence: CASSMGDRGGTEAFF. The CDR3 nucleotides read TGTGCCAGTAGTATGGGCGACAGGGGGGGAACTGAAGCTTTCTTT. Variable domain in full (rest from reference TRBV19 and TRBJ1-1): DGGITQSPKYLFRKEGQNVTLSCEQNLNHDAMYWYRQDPGQGLRLIYYSQIVNDFQKGDIAEGYSVSREKKESFPLTVTSAQKNPTAFYLCASSMGDRGGTEAFFGQGTRLTVV.

In this sample, this clone turned up a few times. The chain joins TRBV6-5 to TRBJ1-1, with D possibly matching TRBD1 (6 bases). Germline V lookup: CDR1 MNHEY, CDR2 SVGAGI. V lost 5 bases and J lost 5, with 18 bases in between. The CDR3 has 15 residues. The CDR3 sequence: CASSPRVGGYTEAFF. CDR3 nucleotides: TGTGCCAGCAGTCCCCGGGTAGGGGGATATACTGAAGCTTTCTTT.

The V gene is TRBV24-1, the J gene TRBJ1-5, with 8 positions matching TRBD1. Germline values: CDR1 KGHDR, CDR2 SFDVKD. V lost 5 bases to trimming and J lost 1 base; unmatched junction nucleotides: 3. The CDR3 is 15 residues long. The CDR3 DNA reads as TGTGCCACCAGTGGGGACAGGTTGAGCAATCAGCCCCAGCATTTT. Translation gives CATSGDRLSNQPQHF.

The V call is TRBV18, the J call TRBJ2-7; 10 bases align to TRBD2. Germline assignment: CDR1 KGHSH and CDR2 LQKENI. V gave up 1 base and J gave up 0 bases; unmatched junction bases: 9. CDR3 length: 18 residues. The CDR3 DNA reads TGTGCCAGCTCACCACTTATACTAGCGGGGAGGGGCTCCTACGAGCAGTACTTC. Translation gives CASSPLILAGRGSYEQYF.

The chain has TRBV5-4 and TRBJ2-1, with TRBD2 identical over 14 bases. V was clipped by 4 bases and J by 6 bases; unmatched bases: 9. The germline CDR1 and CDR2 sequences are SGHNT and YYREEE (reference sequence). The CDR3 spans 17 residues. DNA of the CDR3: TGTGCCAGCAGCCTTGGACTAGCGGGGGGAGGGCGCAATGAGCAGTTCTTC. This sequence encodes CASSLGLAGGGRNEQFF.

The rearrangement uses TRBV19 and TRBJ2-6, with D maybe TRBD1 (5 bases). Germline values: CDR1 LNHDA, CDR2 SQIVND (reference sequence). V was trimmed by 3 bases and J by 2 bases, leaving 8 bases between them. This CDR3 has 15 amino acids. The DNA of the CDR3 is TGTGCCAGTAGTATGGGCAGGGCTGGGGCCAACGTCCTGACTTTC. Translation gives CASSMGRAGANVLTF.

This clone was observed once. Other DNA sequences in this sample translate to the same CDR3. The chain couples TRBV19 to TRBJ1-1, with TRBD1 as a possible D gene (5 bases). The CDR3 consists of 13 residues. V lost 3 bases to trimming and J lost 2 bases, with 7 bases between them. The germline V gene has CDR1 LNHDA and CDR2 SQIVND (reference sequence). The CDR3 coding sequence is TGTGCCAGTAGTATTACAGGAAACACTGAAGCTTTCTTT. This gives the protein CASSITGNTEAFF.

The CDR3 loop is CASSTGNGNEQFF. DNA for the CDR3: TGTGCCAGTAGTACGGGGAACGGTAATGAGCAGTTCTTC. V usage is TRBV19 and J usage is TRBJ2-1, with a weak D call TRBD2 (5 bases). Trimming removed 4 bases from V and 7 bases from J, with 11 bases in between. This CDR3 comprises 13 residues. The germline V gene has CDR1 LNHDA and CDR2 SQIVND (reference sequence).

J is TRBJ2-7 and V is TRBV4-1, with TRBD1 matching 9 bases. The CDR3 totals 17 residues. Losses at the gene ends were 6 bases for V and 3 bases for J; bases not matched to a gene: 15. From germline, CDR1 is MGHRA and CDR2 YSYEKL. The CDR3 is CASSSDTGTGYFYEQYF. CDR3 in DNA: TGCGCCAGCAGTTCAGACACCGGGACAGGGTATTTCTACGAGCAGTACTTC.